The rows below give T cell receptor beta chains drawn from one sample of a study of cytomegalovirus exposure and HLA in healthy donors. Produced via immunoSEQ multiplex PCR; TCRdb's table is partial and in-frame only. The table lists about 100,000 clones, about 75% of them singletons. Input material: PBMCs. The receptors shown here come from a middle-aged man in good health and CMV-seropositive. CDR3s include the opening cysteine and the closing phenylalanine or tryptophan. D genes are given only for firm matches. For some rows the clone size is stated as once, few or many, or as a class when expanded; others skip it.

CDR3 length: 15
V gene: TRBV9
J gene: TRBJ2-7
D gene: NA
clone size: NA
CDR3 DNA: TGTGCCAGCAGCGTAGGTGGTGACAGACGCTACGAGCAGTACTTC
CDR3 protein: CASSVGGDRRYEQYF

CDR3 length: 14
V gene: TRBV11-2
J gene: TRBJ2-1
D gene: NA
clone size: NA
CDR3 DNA: TGTGCCAGCAGCTTAGGGGAGGCCAGCGATGAGCAGTTCTTC
CDR3 protein: CASSLGEASDEQFF

CDR3 length: 15
V gene: TRBV12-5
J gene: TRBJ1-3
D gene: NA
clone size: NA
CDR3 DNA: TGTGCTAGTGGTTTGGGGGGCGTCTCTGGAAACACCATATATTTT
CDR3 protein: CASGLGGVSGNTIYF

CDR3 length: 15
V gene: TRBV7-2
J gene: TRBJ1-6
D gene: TRBD1
clone size: NA
CDR3 DNA: TGTGCCAGCAGCATTCGACAGGGGGCTAATTCACCCCTCCACTTT
CDR3 protein: CASSIRQGANSPLHF

CDR3 length: 14
V gene: TRBV14
J gene: TRBJ2-7
D gene: TRBD1
clone size: NA
CDR3 DNA: TGTGCCAGCAGGAAAGGGACAGGGGGAAACGAGCAGTACTTC
CDR3 protein: CASRKGTGGNEQYF

CDR3 length: 16
V gene: TRBV9
J gene: TRBJ1-3
D gene: NA
clone size: few
CDR3 DNA: TGTGCCAGCAGCCCCACAGGCCCGAACTCTGGAAACACCATATATTTT
CDR3 protein: CASSPTGPNSGNTIYF

CDR3 length: 17
V gene: TRBV4-1
J gene: TRBJ2-1
D gene: NA
clone size: few
CDR3 DNA: TGCGCCAGCAGCCAAGATGAGGCAAGCGGTCCCTACAATGAGCAGTTCTTC
CDR3 protein: CASSQDEASGPYNEQFF

CDR3 length: 12
V gene: TRBV5-6
J gene: TRBJ1-1
D gene: NA
clone size: NA
CDR3 DNA: TGTGCCAGCAGCCCGGGTGGGGAGACAGCTTTCTTT
CDR3 protein: CASSPGGETAFF

CDR3 length: 14
V gene: TRBV29-1
J gene: TRBJ2-7
D gene: TRBD2
clone size: NA
CDR3 DNA: TGCAGCGTTGTAGGAGTGGCGGGGGGGTACGAGCAGTACTTC
CDR3 protein: CSVVGVAGGYEQYF

CDR3 length: 20
V gene: TRBV12-5
J gene: TRBJ1-1
D gene: TRBD1
clone size: NA
CDR3 DNA: TGTGCTAGTGGTTTGGGCCTGAAGCGACAGGGCGTAGGAATGAACACTGAAGCTTTCTTT
CDR3 protein: CASGLGLKRQGVGMNTEAFF

CDR3 length: 12
V gene: TRBV5-1
J gene: TRBJ2-7
D gene: NA
clone size: NA
CDR3 DNA: TGCGCCAGCAGCACAGGTACCTACGAGCAGTACTTC
CDR3 protein: CASSTGTYEQYF

CDR3 length: 17
V gene: TRBV21-1
J gene: TRBJ1-3
D gene: NA
clone size: NA
CDR3 DNA: TGTGCCAGCAGCAAATCCTGCCAGGGGAAATCTGGAAACACCATATATTTT
CDR3 protein: CASSKSCQGKSGNTIYF

CDR3 length: 16
V gene: TRBV7-9
J gene: TRBJ1-1
D gene: TRBD1
clone size: few
CDR3 DNA: TGTGCCAGCAGCAGCGACAGGGGGCGTCGGAACACTGAAGCTTTCTTT
CDR3 protein: CASSSDRGRRNTEAFF

CDR3 length: 16
V gene: TRBV6-6
J gene: TRBJ1-1
D gene: TRBD1
clone size: NA
CDR3 DNA: TGTGCCAGCAGTTCAAACGGACAGGGGATGAACACTGAAGCTTTCTTT
CDR3 protein: CASSSNGQGMNTEAFF

CDR3 length: 19
V gene: TRBV4-1
J gene: TRBJ2-2
D gene: TRBD2
clone size: NA
CDR3 DNA: TGCGCCAGCAGCCAAGTACGAAAGAGTAGCGGGGGGGACACCGGGGAGCTGTTTTTT
CDR3 protein: CASSQVRKSSGGDTGELFF

CDR3 length: 16
V gene: TRBV5-6
J gene: TRBJ2-1
D gene: TRBD1
clone size: few
CDR3 DNA: TGTGCCAGCAGCCTGTTGGGACAGGGTTCCTACAATGAGCAGTTCTTC
CDR3 protein: CASSLLGQGSYNEQFF

CDR3 length: 18
V gene: TRBV5-4
J gene: TRBJ2-1
D gene: TRBD2
clone size: NA
CDR3 DNA: TGTGCCAGCAGCAAGACTAGCGGGGGGTTTAGCTCCTACAATGAGCAGTTCTTC
CDR3 protein: CASSKTSGGFSSYNEQFF

CDR3 length: 17
V gene: TRBV11-2
J gene: TRBJ1-2
D gene: TRBD1
clone size: NA
CDR3 DNA: TGTGCCAGCAGCCCGATTGCCCGCTATTACAGGGGGCAAGGCTACACCTTC
CDR3 protein: CASSPIARYYRGQGYTF

CDR3 length: 13
V gene: TRBV11-2
J gene: TRBJ1-1
D gene: NA
clone size: NA
CDR3 DNA: TGTGCCAGCGGGGCAGGGACTGCCCCTAGAGCTTTCTTT
CDR3 protein: CASGAGTAPRAFF

CDR3 length: 14
V gene: TRBV5-1
J gene: TRBJ2-7
D gene: NA
clone size: NA
CDR3 DNA: TGCGCCAGCAGCTTGGTTGGAGCTGTCAACGAGCAGTACTTC
CDR3 protein: CASSLVGAVNEQYF

CDR3 length: 13
V gene: TRBV28
J gene: TRBJ1-1
D gene: NA
clone size: NA
CDR3 DNA: TGTGCCAGCACCCACGGGGGGGGCACTGAAGCTTTCTTT
CDR3 protein: CASTHGGGTEAFF

CDR3 length: 16
V gene: TRBV7-2
J gene: TRBJ1-2
D gene: TRBD1
clone size: NA
CDR3 DNA: TGTGCCAGCAGGACCACAGGACAGGAGACGAACTATGGCTACACCTTC
CDR3 protein: CASRTTGQETNYGYTF

CDR3 length: 16
V gene: TRBV7-2
J gene: TRBJ1-6
D gene: NA
clone size: NA
CDR3 DNA: TGTGCCAGCAGACAGCAGTTTGGGGCGACTTATTCACCCCTCCACTTT
CDR3 protein: CASRQQFGATYSPLHF

CDR3 length: 15
V gene: TRBV18
J gene: TRBJ2-7
D gene: TRBD2
clone size: NA
CDR3 DNA: TGTGCCAGCTCCAAAGGACTAGCGGGAGACGGCGAGCAGTACTTC
CDR3 protein: CASSKGLAGDGEQYF

CDR3 length: 12
V gene: TRBV6-1
J gene: TRBJ1-4
D gene: NA
clone size: NA
CDR3 DNA: TGTGCCAGCAGTGAAGCGGGCGAAAAACTGTTTTTT
CDR3 protein: CASSEAGEKLFF

CDR3 length: 15
V gene: TRBV27
J gene: TRBJ2-7
D gene: NA
clone size: NA
CDR3 DNA: NA
CDR3 protein: CASSTSTGVSYEQYF

CDR3 length: 16
V gene: TRBV7-9
J gene: TRBJ1-4
D gene: NA
clone size: once
CDR3 DNA: TGTTCCAGCACCCCGTTGGGGCTAGGGACTAATGAAAAACTGTTTTTT
CDR3 protein: CSSTPLGLGTNEKLFF

CDR3 length: 15
V gene: TRBV29-1
J gene: TRBJ2-1
D gene: TRBD2
clone size: NA
CDR3 DNA: TGCAGCGTTGAAGGAGGGCGGGAGGGGTACAATGAGCAGTTCTTC
CDR3 protein: CSVEGGREGYNEQFF

CDR3 length: 12
V gene: TRBV7-2
J gene: TRBJ2-1
D gene: NA
clone size: few
CDR3 DNA: TGTGCCAGCAGCTTACACTCCAATGAGCAGTTCTTC
CDR3 protein: CASSLHSNEQFF

CDR3 length: 14
V gene: TRBV19
J gene: TRBJ1-4
D gene: NA
clone size: NA
CDR3 DNA: TGTGCCAGTAGTATGAGGGCGGGTAATGAAAAACTGTTTTTT
CDR3 protein: CASSMRAGNEKLFF

CDR3 length: 19
V gene: TRBV28
J gene: TRBJ2-1
D gene: TRBD1
clone size: NA
CDR3 DNA: TGTGCCAGCAACAACCCGAGGGGCAGGGGGCGCGGACCCTACAATGAGCAGTTCTTC
CDR3 protein: CASNNPRGRGRGPYNEQFF

CDR3 length: 13
V gene: TRBV18
J gene: TRBJ2-7
D gene: TRBD1
clone size: once
CDR3 DNA: TGTGCCAGCTCACGAACAGGGGGATACGAGCAGTACTTC
CDR3 protein: CASSRTGGYEQYF

CDR3 length: 16
V gene: TRBV19
J gene: TRBJ1-6
D gene: TRBD1
clone size: NA
CDR3 DNA: TGTGCCAGTAAGGCACAAATGGGACAGGGGAATTCACCCCTCCACTTT
CDR3 protein: CASKAQMGQGNSPLHF

CDR3 length: 15
V gene: TRBV7-9
J gene: TRBJ1-5
D gene: NA
clone size: NA
CDR3 DNA: TGTGCCAGCAGCTTAGGCGGGGGACTCAATCAGCCCCAGCATTTT
CDR3 protein: CASSLGGGLNQPQHF

CDR3 length: 15
V gene: TRBV6-6
J gene: TRBJ2-5
D gene: TRBD2
clone size: NA
CDR3 DNA: TGTGCCAGCAGTGGACTAGCGGGCTTCCAAGAGACCCAGTACTTC
CDR3 protein: CASSGLAGFQETQYF

CDR3 length: 14
V gene: TRBV10-3
J gene: TRBJ2-1
D gene: NA
clone size: once
CDR3 DNA: TGTGCCATCAGTGAGTTGGGACTGGACAATGAGCAGTTCTTC
CDR3 protein: CAISELGLDNEQFF

CDR3 length: 22
V gene: TRBV9
J gene: TRBJ2-7
D gene: TRBD1
clone size: NA
CDR3 DNA: TGTGCCAGCAGCGCACCCCCTAAACCGGGACAGGTTTCATCGCCCCTGTCCTACGAGCAGTACTTC
CDR3 protein: CASSAPPKPGQVSSPLSYEQYF

CDR3 length: 14
V gene: TRBV7-2
J gene: TRBJ2-2
D gene: NA
clone size: NA
CDR3 DNA: TGTGCCAGCAGTACTGCCGCGAACACCGGGGAGCTGTTTTTT
CDR3 protein: CASSTAANTGELFF

CDR3 length: 16
V gene: TRBV7-9
J gene: TRBJ2-5
D gene: NA
clone size: NA
CDR3 DNA: TGTGCCAGCAGCTTAGATTGGGGGGGCGCAAGGGAGACCCAGTACTTC
CDR3 protein: CASSLDWGGARETQYF

CDR3 length: 14
V gene: TRBV28
J gene: TRBJ2-3
D gene: TRBD2
clone size: NA
CDR3 DNA: TGTGCCAGCACCATAGCGGGAGTCCCAGATACGCAGTATTTT
CDR3 protein: CASTIAGVPDTQYF

CDR3 length: 13
V gene: TRBV5-1
J gene: TRBJ1-2
D gene: NA
clone size: NA
CDR3 DNA: TGCGCCAGCAGCTTGAACAGGGAAAGAGGCTACACCTTC
CDR3 protein: CASSLNRERGYTF

CDR3 length: 17
V gene: TRBV10-3
J gene: TRBJ2-6
D gene: TRBD1
clone size: once
CDR3 DNA: TGTGCCATCAGGTCGACAGGGGGCGCGTCCGGGGCCAACGTCCTGACTTTC
CDR3 protein: CAIRSTGGASGANVLTF

CDR3 length: 12
V gene: TRBV7-2
J gene: TRBJ1-6
D gene: NA
clone size: NA
CDR3 DNA: TGTGCCAGCAGTAACCCGGCGGAACCCCTCCACTTT
CDR3 protein: CASSNPAEPLHF

CDR3 length: 17
V gene: TRBV4-3
J gene: TRBJ2-3
D gene: TRBD2
clone size: NA
CDR3 DNA: TGCGCCAGCAGCCAAGAGGCAAGCGGGAGTTGGACAGATACGCAGTATTTT
CDR3 protein: CASSQEASGSWTDTQYF

CDR3 length: 16
V gene: TRBV6-4
J gene: TRBJ1-4
D gene: NA
clone size: NA
CDR3 DNA: TGTGCCAGCAGTGACGTTCGGGGGAAAGAGAATGAAAAACTGTTTTTT
CDR3 protein: CASSDVRGKENEKLFF

CDR3 length: 17
V gene: TRBV9
J gene: TRBJ2-2
D gene: TRBD2
clone size: NA
CDR3 DNA: TGTGCCAGCAGCGTAGGACTAGCGGGGAGTAGCACCGGGGAGCTGTTTTTT
CDR3 protein: CASSVGLAGSSTGELFF

CDR3 length: 15
V gene: TRBV7-8
J gene: TRBJ2-7
D gene: TRBD2
clone size: NA
CDR3 DNA: TGTGCCAGCAGGGCGACTAGCGGGCGGGCCTACGAGCAGTACTTC
CDR3 protein: CASRATSGRAYEQYF

CDR3 length: 16
V gene: TRBV9
J gene: TRBJ2-5
D gene: TRBD2
clone size: NA
CDR3 DNA: TGTGCCAGCAGCTCACGCACTAGCGGGCGGGTGGAGACCCAGTACTTC
CDR3 protein: CASSSRTSGRVETQYF

CDR3 length: 16
V gene: TRBV7-9
J gene: TRBJ2-5
D gene: TRBD2
clone size: NA
CDR3 DNA: TGTGCCAGCAGTGACGAAGCGGGGGGCTATCAGGGGACCCAGTACTTC
CDR3 protein: CASSDEAGGYQGTQYF

CDR3 length: 15
V gene: TRBV14
J gene: TRBJ2-3
D gene: TRBD1
clone size: few
CDR3 DNA: TGTGCCAGCAGCCAGGGCAGGGGGCGCCCAGATACGCAGTATTTT
CDR3 protein: CASSQGRGRPDTQYF

CDR3 length: 18
V gene: TRBV15
J gene: TRBJ2-1
D gene: NA
clone size: NA
CDR3 DNA: TGTGCCACCAGCAGAGATGGTCTGGGACAACAGACCTACAATGAGCAGTTCTTC
CDR3 protein: CATSRDGLGQQTYNEQFF

CDR3 length: 16
V gene: TRBV4-1
J gene: TRBJ2-2
D gene: TRBD2
clone size: once
CDR3 DNA: TGCGCCAGCAGCCCACGCGGGGGGGCTAACACCGGGGAGCTGTTTTTT
CDR3 protein: CASSPRGGANTGELFF

CDR3 length: 13
V gene: TRBV19
J gene: TRBJ1-1
D gene: NA
clone size: NA
CDR3 DNA: TGTGCCAGTAGTATAACGGGGGACACTGAAGCTTTCTTT
CDR3 protein: CASSITGDTEAFF

CDR3 length: 15
V gene: TRBV7-9
J gene: TRBJ1-1
D gene: NA
clone size: NA
CDR3 DNA: TGTGCCAGCAGCCCCGGGGAGGCGGCTAAAACTGAAGCTTTCTTT
CDR3 protein: CASSPGEAAKTEAFF

CDR3 length: 17
V gene: TRBV11-2
J gene: TRBJ2-1
D gene: TRBD2
clone size: NA
CDR3 DNA: TGTGCCAGCAGCTTAGTACTAGCGGGGGGGAGAGGTAATGAGCAGTTCTTC
CDR3 protein: CASSLVLAGGRGNEQFF

CDR3 length: 13
V gene: TRBV4-1
J gene: TRBJ2-7
D gene: NA
clone size: NA
CDR3 DNA: TGCGCCAGCAGCTACAGGGATTCCTACGAGCAGTACTTC
CDR3 protein: CASSYRDSYEQYF